A single sample is the source of the 2 T cell receptor beta chains below, sequenced in a study of cytomegalovirus exposure and HLA in healthy donors. Vbeta (60) and Jbeta (13) primers were used in the PCR. Here immunoSEQ multiplex PCR was the method, and the copy in TCRdb shows in-frame clones only, minus some. The table records 120,000 to 150,000 clones, about four fifths of them present only once. Sequencing was performed on PBMCs. Every receptor here comes from a woman in her 40s in good health and CMV-seropositive.

Only one count was recorded for this clone. The CDR3 DNA reads TGTGCCAGCAGCTTAGCCCGAGGAAGGGATACGCAGTATTTT. Protein product: CASSLARGRDTQYF. The genes are TRBV7-8 and TRBJ2-3; D remains ambiguous. The CDR3 consists of 14 residues. Germline assignment: CDR1 SGHVS and CDR2 FQNEAQ. The V end was cut by 0 bases, the J end by 6 bases, with 10 bases between.

The CDR3: CASPPVGGGTEAFF. As DNA, the CDR3 is TGTGCCAGCCCGCCCGTAGGGGGGGGCACTGAAGCTTTCTTT. The chain is built from TRBV28 and TRBJ1-1; possibly TRBD1 for D (6 bases). Between the trimmed V and J ends, which lost 8 bases and 4 bases, there was a span of 17 bases. This CDR3 is built from 14 residues. The germline V gene has CDR1 MDHEN and CDR2 SYDVKM.